Shown below are 4 T cell receptor beta chains from a single sample sequenced in a study of blood T cell repertoires in COVID-19. Libraries were prepared by immunoSEQ multiplex PCR; TCRdb keeps only in-frame clonotypes and omits some of them. Here the sample spans hundreds of thousands of clones, roughly 90% being singletons. The sample was PBMCs or T cells enriched from blood (not recorded which). These receptors originate from a woman aged 18-30 years who had recovered from COVID-19.

The chain carries TRBV7-2 and TRBJ1-1; TRBD1 matches at 10 bases. Germline V gene lookup returns CDR1 SGHTA and CDR2 FQGNSA. After removal of 1 base from V and 10 bases from J, the junction contained 6 bases not matched to a gene. The CDR3 length is 14 residues. The CDR3 region has the DNA TGTGCCAGCAGCTTAGTAATTGGGGACAGGGGAGCTTTCTTT. Encoded protein: CASSLVIGDRGAFF. Filled out from reference TRBV7-2 and TRBJ1-1, the complete variable domain reads GAGVSQSPSNKVTEKGKDVELRCDPISGHTALYWYRQSLGQGLEFLIYFQGNSAPDKSGLPSDRFSAERTGGSVSTLTIQRTQQEDSAVYLCASSLVIGDRGAFFGQGTRLTVV.

The J gene is TRBJ2-1, the V gene TRBV3-1 (or the pseudogene TRBV3-2); possibly TRBD2 for D (6 bases). The length of the CDR3 is 17 residues. Trimming stripped 3 bases from V and 3 bases from J, with 18 bases between. CDR1 is LGHDT and CDR2 is YNNKEL in the germline V gene (reference sequence). The CDR3 region is CASSQAAGGMSYNEQFF. In DNA, the CDR3 is TGTGCCAGCAGCCAGGCGGCTGGCGGGATGAGCTACAATGAGCAGTTCTTC.

The CDR3 DNA reads as TGTGCCAGCAGCGTATTTGCGGCAGCTTCCTACAATGAGCAGTTCTTC. Encoded protein: CASSVFAAASYNEQFF. The chain employs TRBV9 and TRBJ2-1; no clear D gene. CDR3 size: 16 residues. CDR1 and CDR2 from the germline V gene are SGDLS and YYNGEE. V was cut by 1 base and J by 1 base, with 12 bases left in between.

The chain joins TRBV28 to TRBJ1-5; unclear D gene. With 6 bases removed from V and 2 bases from J, the gap between germline ends came to 14 bases. The CDR3 totals 15 residues. The V gene's germline CDR1 is MDHEN and CDR2 SYDVKM. The CDR3 region is CASSPGFKGNQPQHF. The DNA for the CDR3 is TGTGCCAGCAGCCCGGGTTTTAAGGGCAATCAGCCCCAGCATTTT. Full variable domain (outside the CDR3, taken from reference TRBV28 and TRBJ1-5): DVKVTQSSRYLVKRTGEKVFLECVQDMDHENMFWYRQDPGLGLRLIYFSYDVKMKEKGDIPEGYSVSREKKERFSLILESASTNQTSMYLCASSPGFKGNQPQHFGDGTRLSIL.